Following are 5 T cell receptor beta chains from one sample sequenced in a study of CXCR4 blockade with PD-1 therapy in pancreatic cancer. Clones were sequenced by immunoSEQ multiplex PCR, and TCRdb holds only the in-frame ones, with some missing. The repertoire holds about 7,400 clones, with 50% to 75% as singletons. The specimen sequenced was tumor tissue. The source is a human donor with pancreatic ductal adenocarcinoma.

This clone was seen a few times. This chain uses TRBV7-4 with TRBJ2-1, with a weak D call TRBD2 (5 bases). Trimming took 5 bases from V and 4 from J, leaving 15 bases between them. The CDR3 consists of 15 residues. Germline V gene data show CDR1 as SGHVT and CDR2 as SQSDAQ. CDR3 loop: CASSTDSRLYNEQFF. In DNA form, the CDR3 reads TGTGCCAGCAGCACGGACTCCCGATTGTACAATGAGCAGTTCTTC.

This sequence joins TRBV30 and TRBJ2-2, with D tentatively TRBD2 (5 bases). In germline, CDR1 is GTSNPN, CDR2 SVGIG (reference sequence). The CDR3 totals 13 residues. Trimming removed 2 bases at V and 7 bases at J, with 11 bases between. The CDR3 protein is CAWSKRTGGELFF. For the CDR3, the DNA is TGTGCCTGGAGTAAGCGGACGGGCGGGGAGCTGTTTTTT.

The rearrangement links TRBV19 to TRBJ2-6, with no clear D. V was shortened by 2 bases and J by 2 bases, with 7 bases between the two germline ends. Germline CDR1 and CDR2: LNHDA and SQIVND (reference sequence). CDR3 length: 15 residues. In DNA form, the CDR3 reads TGTGCCAGTAGTATAAAGGTAACTGGGGCCAACGTCCTGACTTTC. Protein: CASSIKVTGANVLTF.

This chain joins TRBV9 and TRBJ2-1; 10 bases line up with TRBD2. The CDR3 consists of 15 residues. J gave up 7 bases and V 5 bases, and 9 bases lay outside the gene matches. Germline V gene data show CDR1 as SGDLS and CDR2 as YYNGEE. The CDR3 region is CASSALAGAINEQFF. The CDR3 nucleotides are TGTGCCAGCAGTGCCCTAGCGGGGGCAATTAATGAGCAGTTCTTC.

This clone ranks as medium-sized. The CDR3 DNA sequence: TGTGCCAGCAGGACGGACGGAGTCGAAGCTTTCTTT. This codes for CASRTDGVEAFF. The chain is built from TRBV6-8 and TRBJ1-1; D is unresolved. The V end lost 6 bases, the J end lost 8 bases, and 13 bases lay between the germline ends. Germline CDR1 MNHGY, CDR2 SAAAGT. The length of the CDR3 is 12 residues.